The 13 T cell receptor beta chains given below trace back to one sample, sequenced in a study of shared clonotypes between healthy human individuals. Measured with immunoSEQ multiplex PCR; TCRdb has only the in-frame clones, and not every one. The sample yields around 1.5 million clones, roughly 98% seen once. The sequenced sample was naive CD4+ T cells sorted from blood. As to subset: CD45RA+ positively selected. The receptor set was obtained from a man aged 25 to 40 in good health.

V is TRBV7-2 and J is TRBJ2-5; 8 nucleotides agree with TRBD1. CDR3 length: 15 residues. Germline assignment: CDR1 SGHTA and CDR2 FQGNSA. Losses at the gene ends were 5 bases for V and 5 bases for J; bases not matched to a gene: 10. The CDR3 nucleotides read TGTGCCAGCAGCCCGGGGTCAGGGGGCTGGGAGACCCAGTACTTC. It specifies CASSPGSGGWETQYF.

Worth noting for this clone: Other DNA sequences in the same sample also yield this CDR3. This sequence joins TRBV7-2 and TRBJ1-1; no reliable D call. Per germline, CDR1 SGHTA and CDR2 FQGNSA. The CDR3 has 12 amino acids. V lost 1 base and J lost 5, with 5 bases in between. The CDR3 DNA sequence: TGTGCCAGCAGCTTAGATAGGACTGAAGCTTTCTTT. Protein sequence: CASSLDRTEAFF.

V gene TRBV5-1 combines with J gene TRBJ2-3; maybe TRBD1 (6 bases). Trimming took 4 bases from V and 0 from J, leaving 12 bases between them. The CDR3 loop spans 15 amino acids. Looked up from germline, CDR1 is SGHRS and CDR2 is YFSETQ. CDR3 residues: CASSIQGLSTDTQYF. In nucleotides, the CDR3 is TGCGCCAGCAGCATACAGGGATTAAGCACAGATACGCAGTATTTT.

This chain uses TRBV28 with TRBJ1-1, with 7 bases identical to TRBD1. Germline-derived CDR1 and CDR2 are MDHEN and SYDVKM. The CDR3 is 16 residues long. The V and J ends lost 6 bases and 1 base, in that order; junction bases with no gene match: 11. CDR3 in amino acids: CASSRSPTGWNTEAFF. CDR3 nucleotides: TGTGCCAGCAGCCGATCACCGACAGGGTGGAACACTGAAGCTTTCTTT.

CDR3 in amino acids: CASRLTGNQPQHF. DNA for the CDR3: TGTGCCAGTAGGTTAACAGGCAATCAGCCCCAGCATTTT. This rearrangement joins TRBV19 to TRBJ1-5; D call uncertain. Germline CDR1 LNHDA, CDR2 SQIVND (reference sequence). The V and J ends lost 6 bases and 2 bases respectively, with 8 bases between them. This CDR3 is built from 13 residues. Full variable domain (missing parts from reference TRBV19 and TRBJ1-5): DGGITQSPKYLFRKEGQNVTLSCEQNLNHDAMYWYRQDPGQGLRLIYYSQIVNDFQKGDIAEGYSVSREKKESFPLTVTSAQKNPTAFYLCASRLTGNQPQHFGDGTRLSIL.

This sequence joins TRBV5-4 and TRBJ2-7; 10 bases fit TRBD2. The J segment lost 2 bases and the V segment lost 4 bases, leaving 6 bases of the junction unmatched. The CDR3 loop spans 15 amino acids. Per the germline V gene, CDR1 is SGHNT and CDR2 is YYREEE (reference sequence). The CDR3 loop is CASSLRTSGTYEQYF. CDR3 sequence (DNA): TGTGCCAGCAGCCTAAGGACTAGCGGAACCTACGAGCAGTACTTC.

V gene TRBV10-3 combines with J gene TRBJ1-2; 9 positions agree with TRBD1. Per the germline V gene, CDR1 is ENHRY and CDR2 is SYGVKD. The V segment lost 11 bases and the J segment 7 bases; nucleotides outside the gene matches: 8. The CDR3 runs 12 residues. The CDR3 coding sequence is TGTGCCGCCACAGGGGGCGGGGGTGGCTACACCTTC. Its protein product is CAATGGGGGYTF.

As regards this clone: Other DNA sequences in the same sample also yield this CDR3. V gene TRBV9 combines with J gene TRBJ2-1; 10 nucleotides match TRBD2. CDR3 length: 15 residues. Germline V gene lookup returns CDR1 SGDLS and CDR2 YYNGEE. Trimming cost V 3 bases and J 3 bases; bases outside gene matches: 3. As DNA, the CDR3 is TGTGCCAGCAGCGCCTTAGCGGGGGGCTACAATGAGCAGTTCTTC. Translated: CASSALAGGYNEQFF.

The rearrangement links TRBV5-1 to TRBJ2-1; 7 bases map to TRBD2. The CDR3 sequence is 15 residues long. Trimming took 5 bases from V and 2 from J; bases not matched to a gene: 7. Germline-derived CDR1 and CDR2 are SGHRS and YFSETQ. In nucleotides, the CDR3 is TGCGCCAGCAGAGAAGAAGCGGGGCCCTACAATGAGCAGTTCTTC. Encoded protein: CASREEAGPYNEQFF.

V and J are TRBV19 and TRBJ1-2; D may be TRBD1 (5 bases). V lost 6 bases, J lost 7 bases, and 18 bases lay in between. The CDR3 length is 14 residues. The germline gives CDR1 LNHDA, CDR2 SQIVND (reference sequence). The CDR3 is CASRDRGDVSGYTF. Here the CDR3 DNA reads TGTGCCAGTAGGGACCGCGGGGACGTTTCTGGCTACACCTTC. The full variable domain, its missing parts supplied by reference TRBV19 and TRBJ1-2, is DGGITQSPKYLFRKEGQNVTLSCEQNLNHDAMYWYRQDPGQGLRLIYYSQIVNDFQKGDIAEGYSVSREKKESFPLTVTSAQKNPTAFYLCASRDRGDVSGYTFGSGTRLTVV.

V is TRBV7-9 and J is TRBJ2-7; D is ambiguous. The CDR3 length is 14 residues. From germline, CDR1 is SEHNR and CDR2 FQNEAQ (reference sequence). Trimming removed 5 bases from V and 4 bases from J, with 15 bases in between. The CDR3 region is CASSPGSLGYEQYF. The CDR3 DNA sequence: TGTGCCAGCAGCCCTGGGTCTTTGGGGTACGAGCAGTACTTC.

The chain joins TRBV2 to TRBJ2-3; possible D gene TRBD2, 6 bases. Trimming removed 6 bases at V and 0 bases at J, with 13 bases between. Germline values: CDR1 SNHLY, CDR2 FYNNEI. This CDR3 is built from 15 residues. CDR3 sequence: CASSGKGTSTDTQYF. The CDR3 region has the DNA TGTGCCAGCAGCGGGAAAGGGACTAGCACAGATACGCAGTATTTT.

V gene TRBV7-2 combines with J gene TRBJ2-3; unclear D gene. This CDR3 is 14 amino acids long. Per germline, CDR1 SGHTA and CDR2 FQGNSA. The V gene lost 1 base and the J gene lost 3 bases, with 8 bases spanning the gap. The chain's CDR3 is CASSLEGKTDTQYF. DNA of the CDR3: TGTGCCAGCAGCTTAGAAGGGAAAACAGATACGCAGTATTTT.